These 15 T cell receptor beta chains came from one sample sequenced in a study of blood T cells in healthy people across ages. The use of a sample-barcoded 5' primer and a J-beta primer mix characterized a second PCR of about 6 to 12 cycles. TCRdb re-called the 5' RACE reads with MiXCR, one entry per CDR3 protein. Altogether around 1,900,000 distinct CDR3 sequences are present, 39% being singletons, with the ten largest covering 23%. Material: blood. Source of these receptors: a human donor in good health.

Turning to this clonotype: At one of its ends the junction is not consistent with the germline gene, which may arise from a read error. In DNA form, the CDR3 reads TGCAGCGTTGAAGATCGGGACAGGGGATCCTCTGGGGCCAACGCCCTGACTTTC. Translating gives CSVEDRDRGSSGANALTF. The chain recombines TRBV29-1 with TRBJ2-6, with 10 bases that match TRBD1. CDR3 length: 18 amino acids. The germline V gene encodes CDR1 SQVTM and CDR2 ANQGSEA. The whole variable domain, remainder taken from reference TRBV29-1 and TRBJ2-6, is SAVISQKPSRDICQRGTSLTIQCQVDSQVTMMFWYRQQPGQSLTLIATANQGSEATYESGFVIDKFPISRPNLTFSTLTVSNMSPEDSSIYLCSVEDRDRGSSGANALTFGAGSRLTVL.

The CDR3 DNA is TGTGCCAGCATGGGCGGGGGAGGGTCGAATGAGCAGTTCTTC. Translating it yields CASMGGGGSNEQFF. The rearrangement uses TRBV11-3 and TRBJ2-1; 7 bases fit TRBD2. J gave up 7 bases and V 7 bases, and 10 bases lay outside the gene matches. CDR1 and CDR2 from the germline V gene are SGHNT and YENEEA. This CDR3 comprises 14 residues.

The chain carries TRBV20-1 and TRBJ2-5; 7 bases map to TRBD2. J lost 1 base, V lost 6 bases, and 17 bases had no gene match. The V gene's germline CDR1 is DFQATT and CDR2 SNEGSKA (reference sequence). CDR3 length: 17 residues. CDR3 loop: CSAQRTGGLVVQETQYF. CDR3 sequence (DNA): TGCAGTGCCCAACGGACGGGGGGTCTAGTCGTCCAAGAGACCCAGTACTTC.

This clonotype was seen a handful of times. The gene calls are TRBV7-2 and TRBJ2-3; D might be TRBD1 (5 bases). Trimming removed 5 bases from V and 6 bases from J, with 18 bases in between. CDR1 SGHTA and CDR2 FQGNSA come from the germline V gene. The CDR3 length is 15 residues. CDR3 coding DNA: TGTGCCAGCAGCCTGATGGGGCCCCCCCAGGATACGCAGTATTTT. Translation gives CASSLMGPPQDTQYF. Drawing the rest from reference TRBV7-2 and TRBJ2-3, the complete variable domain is GAGVSQSPSNKVTEKGKDVELRCDPISGHTALYWYRQSLGQGLEFLIYFQGNSAPDKSGLPSDRFSAERTGGSVSTLTIQRTQQEDSAVYLCASSLMGPPQDTQYFGPGTRLTVL.

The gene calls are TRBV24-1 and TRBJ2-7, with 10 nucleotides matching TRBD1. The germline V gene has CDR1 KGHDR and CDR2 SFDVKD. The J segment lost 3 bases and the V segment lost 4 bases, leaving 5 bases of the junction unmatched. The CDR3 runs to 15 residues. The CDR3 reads CATSDTGTGVYEQYF. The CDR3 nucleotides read TGTGCCACCAGTGACACCGGGACAGGGGTCTACGAGCAGTACTTC.

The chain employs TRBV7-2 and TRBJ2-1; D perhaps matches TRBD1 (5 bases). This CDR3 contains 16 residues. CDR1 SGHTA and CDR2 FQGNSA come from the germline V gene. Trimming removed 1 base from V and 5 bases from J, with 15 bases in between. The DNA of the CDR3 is TGTGCCAGCAGCTTAGTTGGCAGGGCCAGGGACAATGAGCAGTTCTTC. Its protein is CASSLVGRARDNEQFF.

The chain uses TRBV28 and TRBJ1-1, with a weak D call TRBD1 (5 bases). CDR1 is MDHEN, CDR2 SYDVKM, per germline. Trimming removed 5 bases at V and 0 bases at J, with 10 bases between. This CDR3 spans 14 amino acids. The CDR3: CASSRQSLNTEAFF. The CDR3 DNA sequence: TGTGCCAGCAGTCGACAGTCTCTGAACACTGAAGCTTTCTTT.

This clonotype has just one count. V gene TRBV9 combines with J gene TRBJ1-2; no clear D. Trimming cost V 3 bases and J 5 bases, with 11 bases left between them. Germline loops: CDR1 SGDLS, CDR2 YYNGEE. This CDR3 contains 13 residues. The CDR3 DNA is TGTGCCAGCAGCGCGGCCCCGGGGTATGGCTACACCTTC. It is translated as CASSAAPGYGYTF. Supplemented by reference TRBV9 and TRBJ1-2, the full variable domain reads DSGVTQTPKHLITATGQRVTLRCSPRSGDLSVYWYQQSLDQGLQFLIQYYNGEERAKGNILERFSAQQFPDLHSELNLSSLELGDSALYFCASSAAPGYGYTFGSGTRLTVV.

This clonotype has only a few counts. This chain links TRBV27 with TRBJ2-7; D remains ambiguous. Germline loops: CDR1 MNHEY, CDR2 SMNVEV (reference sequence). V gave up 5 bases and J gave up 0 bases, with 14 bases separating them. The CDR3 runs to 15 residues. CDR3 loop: CASSNFAGSSYEQYF. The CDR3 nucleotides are TGTGCCAGCAGTAACTTTGCAGGTAGCTCCTACGAGCAGTACTTC.

CDR3 bases: TGTGCCAGCTCACCTGGACAGGGCTCTGGAAACACCATATATTTT. Its protein is CASSPGQGSGNTIYF. The V and J genes are TRBV18 and TRBJ1-3, with 8 bases that match TRBD1. This CDR3 has 15 amino acids. The J segment lost 0 bases and the V segment lost 3 bases, leaving 1 base of the junction unmatched. Germline lookup yields CDR1 KGHSH and CDR2 LQKENI. Full variable domain (missing parts from reference TRBV18 and TRBJ1-3): NAGVMQNPRHLVRRRGQEARLRCSPMKGHSHVYWYRQLPEEGLKFMVYLQKENIIDESGMPKERFSAEFPKEGPSILRIQQVVRGDSAAYFCASSPGQGSGNTIYFGEGSWLTVV.

CDR3 residues: CASSSGTSGGTFTDTQYF. As DNA, the CDR3 is TGTGCCAGCAGCTCCGGGACTAGCGGGGGAACATTCACAGATACGCAGTATTTT. The genes are TRBV12-3 or TRBV12-4 and TRBJ2-3, with TRBD2 matching over 14 bases. The junction had 10 bases not matched to a gene; V was cut back by 6 bases and J by 2 bases. The CDR3 has 18 residues.

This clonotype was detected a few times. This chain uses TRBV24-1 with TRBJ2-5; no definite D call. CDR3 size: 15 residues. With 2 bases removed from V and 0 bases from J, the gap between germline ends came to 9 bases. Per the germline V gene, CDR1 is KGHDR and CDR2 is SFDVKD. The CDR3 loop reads CATSDSAVYQETQYF. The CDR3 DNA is TGTGCCACCAGTGATTCGGCCGTGTACCAAGAGACCCAGTACTTC.

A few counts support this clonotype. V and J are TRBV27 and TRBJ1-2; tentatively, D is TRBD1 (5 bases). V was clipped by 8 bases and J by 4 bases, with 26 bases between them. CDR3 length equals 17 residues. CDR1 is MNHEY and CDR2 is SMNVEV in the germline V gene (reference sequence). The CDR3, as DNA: TGTGCCAGCGGATTCTCTCTTTCAGGGCGGTCGGGCTATGGCTACACCTTC. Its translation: CASGFSLSGRSGYGYTF.

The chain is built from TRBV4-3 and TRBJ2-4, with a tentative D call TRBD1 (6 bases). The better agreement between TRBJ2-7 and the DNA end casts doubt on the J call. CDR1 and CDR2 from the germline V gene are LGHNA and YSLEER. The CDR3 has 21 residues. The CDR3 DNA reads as TGCGCCAGCTACCTCTCCCGGCGAGGGCGAAGAGGGACACGACTAAATTACGAGCAGTACTTC. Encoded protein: CASYLSRRGRRGTRLNYEQYF.

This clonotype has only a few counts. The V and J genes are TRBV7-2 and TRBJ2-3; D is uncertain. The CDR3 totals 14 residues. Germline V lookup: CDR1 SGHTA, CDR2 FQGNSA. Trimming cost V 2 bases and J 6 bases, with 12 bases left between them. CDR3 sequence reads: CASSLFLTQDTQYF. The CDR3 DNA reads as TGTGCCAGCAGCTTATTTCTAACTCAGGATACGCAGTATTTT.